The entry below gives a single T cell receptor (beta chain) sequence along with its context. Its antigen remains unidentified. This record belongs to a study of human versus mouse CDR3 diversity and MHC coevolution. Study-wide results and caveats: The lowest clonal inequality scores came from most of the three human donors.

This table comes from immunoSEQ multiplex PCR, and its TCRdb copy is limited to in-frame clones, with some not included. The repertoire holds about 80,000 clones, with over 85% as singletons. The CDR3 runs to 17 residues. The germline V gene has CDR1 MNHNS and CDR2 SASEGT. Between the trimmed V and J ends, which lost 2 bases and 0 bases, there was a span of 14 bases. The sequence was collected from a person aged 30 to 70 in good health. The chain has TRBV6-1 and TRBJ1-3; a weak D match, TRBD1 (5 bases). Sequenced sample: naive CD4+ T cells from blood. This sample's subset: CD45RO-negative CD62L-positive naive CD4 T cells. CDR3 protein: CASSEFTGHSSGNTIYF. The CDR3 DNA sequence: TGTGCCAGCAGTGAATTTACTGGACACTCCTCTGGAAACACCATATATTTT.